The 7 T cell receptor beta chains reported below all come from one sample, sequenced in a study of shared clonotypes between healthy human individuals. Sequencing used immunoSEQ multiplex PCR; TCRdb keeps in-frame clones, though not all of them. This repertoire shows some 380,000 clones, 95% to 97% found once; its top ten account for 0.32%. Sequenced material: memory CD8+ T cells sorted from blood. Subset indicated: CD45RO+ cells pooled with CCR7-negative TemRA cells. These receptors were taken from a man aged 25-45 years in good health.

This clone was found once. The gene calls are TRBV11-2 and TRBJ1-2; tentatively, D is TRBD1 (5 bases). The germline gives CDR1 SGHAT, CDR2 FQNNGV. Trimming took off 1 base at V and 8 bases at J, with 14 bases between the two ends. CDR3 length: 14 amino acids. CDR3 coding DNA: TGTGCCAGCAGCTTAGGGGACCGGGGCTGGGGCTACACCTTC. Amino acid sequence: CASSLGDRGWGYTF.

This sequence joins TRBV10-2 and TRBJ1-3; perhaps TRBD1 as D (6 bases). V lost 8 bases, J lost 0 bases, and 14 bases lay in between. The germline V gene has CDR1 WSHSY and CDR2 SAAADI. This CDR3 is 15 amino acids long. The CDR3 bases are TGCGCCAGCGGGGGCGACCGGAGCTCTGGAAACACCATATATTTT. Amino acid sequence: CASGGDRSSGNTIYF.

J is TRBJ1-2 and V is TRBV27; no reliable D call. V lost 1 base and J 0 bases, leaving 9 bases between the germline ends. The CDR3 consists of 15 residues. Germline V gene data show CDR1 as MNHEY and CDR2 as SMNVEV (reference sequence). The CDR3 spells CASSLYWGTNYGYTF. The CDR3 bases are TGTGCCAGCAGTTTATATTGGGGTACTAACTATGGCTACACCTTC.

This clone was observed once. This chain joins TRBV7-2 and TRBJ2-1, with D hard to call. Germline CDR1 is SGHTA and CDR2 is FQGNSA. V was clipped by 4 bases and J by 3 bases, with 7 bases between them. This CDR3 contains 13 residues. CDR3 protein: CASSSRVYNEQFF. The CDR3 nucleotides read TGTGCCAGCAGCTCCCGGGTCTACAATGAGCAGTTCTTC.

The gene calls are TRBV27 and TRBJ1-1; D not certain. The germline gives CDR1 MNHEY, CDR2 SMNVEV (reference sequence). With 4 bases removed from V and 5 bases from J, the gap between germline ends came to 17 bases. This CDR3 has 15 residues. The CDR3 DNA reads as TGTGCCAGCAGTTCGGCAGGAGCGAGGAGTACTGAAGCTTTCTTT. This gives the protein CASSSAGARSTEAFF.

CDR3 DNA: TGTGCCAGCAGCTTGTTTTCAGTGGGTTCTTACGGCTACACCTTC. Encoded protein: CASSLFSVGSYGYTF. The chain employs TRBV5-4 and TRBJ1-2; no firm D call. The CDR3 covers 15 residues. Per the germline V gene, CDR1 is SGHNT and CDR2 is YYREEE (reference sequence). V dropped 1 base and J dropped 8 bases, with 18 bases sitting between them.

The genes are TRBV18 and TRBJ2-3; TRBD2 agrees at 9 bases. The CDR3 is 18 amino acids. Trimming took 4 bases from V and 4 from J; bases not matched to a gene: 15. CDR1 and CDR2 from the germline V gene are KGHSH and LQKENI. The CDR3 nucleotides read TGTGCCAGCTCACAAAAAGCGGGAGGCCTTGGCTCGGCAGATACGCAGTATTTT. It is translated as CASSQKAGGLGSADTQYF.